The sequence of this TCR beta chain was determined in a study of blood T cells in healthy people across ages. Study-level findings and limits: PBMCs were not sorted, which prevented a conclusive comparison of naive versus antigen-experienced cells.

In this sample, this clonotype turned up a few times. Its antigen is still unknown. A second PCR, run for roughly 7 to 11 cycles, used a sample-barcoded 5' primer plus a J-beta primer mix. A template-switch adaptor with 12 random nucleotides tagged each cDNA molecule. TCRdb redid the calling of the 5' RACE reads with MiXCR, one entry per CDR3 protein. Of about 680,000 distinct CDR3 sequences in the sample, approximately 49% were seen once. All donors came from Russia, were Caucasian and healthy, and spanned ages roughly 6 to 100. Donors each provided about 10 milliliters of peripheral blood. CDR3 size: 13 residues. The V and J ends lost 2 bases and 5 bases respectively, with 10 bases between them. CDR1 MNHEY and CDR2 SVGAGI come from the germline V gene.

The clonotype comes from a woman in her sixties or seventies in good health. This chain joins TRBV6-5 and TRBJ2-7, with D perhaps TRBD1 (6 bases). Sequencing was performed on blood. In nucleotides, the CDR3 is TGTGCCAGCAGTTACGGGCAGGGGAACGAGCAGTACTTC. It codes for CASSYGQGNEQYF.